The rows below give T cell receptor beta chains drawn from one sample of a study of technical replicates of blood from a handful of donors. Here immunoSEQ multiplex PCR was the method, and the copy in TCRdb shows in-frame clones only, minus some. The sample consists of 55,000 to 75,000 clones, around 91% of them appearing once. The material sequenced was PBMCs. The receptors here all came from a human donor in good health. Some clones in this sample may be carry-over from other donors' samples. The CDR3 runs from the conserved cysteine through the conserved F or W. Each record gives: D gene, CDR3 length, J gene, clone size, V gene, CDR3 protein, CDR3 DNA. The D gene is left open where the match is weak. Not all rows give a size; the values are once, few, many and, for expanded clones, a class.

TRBD2	15	TRBJ2-3	-	TRBV6-5	CASSSSGASTDTQYF	TGTGCCAGCAGTTCTAGCGGGGCTAGCACAGATACGCAGTATTTT
-	12	TRBJ1-4	few	TRBV11-2	CASSSSREKLFF	TGTGCCAGCAGCTCCTCGAGGGAAAAACTGTTTTTT
-	14	TRBJ1-2	once	TRBV11-2	CASSLVNLNYGYTF	TGTGCCAGCAGCTTAGTTAACTTAAACTATGGCTACACCTTC
-	14	TRBJ1-5	-	TRBV25-1	CASSVTGSRQPQHF	TGTGCCAGCAGTGTTACAGGGTCCAGGCAGCCCCAGCATTTT
-	13	TRBJ1-1	-	TRBV12-5	CASGLVRGPRAFF	TGTGCTAGTGGTTTGGTAAGGGGTCCGAGGGCTTTCTTT
-	15	TRBJ2-1	-	TRBV7-2	CASSPLSGLYNEQFF	TGTGCCAGCAGTCCCCTTAGCGGTCTATACAATGAGCAGTTCTTC
-	15	TRBJ1-2	-	TRBV7-2	CASSLLGGNNYGYTF	TGTGCCAGCAGCCTTCTGGGCGGGAATAACTATGGCTACACCTTC
TRBD1	14	TRBJ2-5	-	TRBV25-1	CASSEYRGQETQYF	TGTGCCAGCAGTGAATACAGGGGGCAGGAGACCCAGTACTTC
TRBD2	18	TRBJ2-3	-	TRBV11-2	CASSKPGLAGGGTDTQYF	TGTGCCAGCAGCAAGCCGGGACTAGCGGGAGGGGGCACAGATACGCAGTATTTT
TRBD1	14	TRBJ1-2	-	TRBV4-3	CASSQRTGIEGYTF	TGCGCCAGCAGCCAAAGGACAGGGATCGAAGGCTACACCTTC
TRBD1	13	TRBJ1-1	-	TRBV30	CAWSTGVNTEAFF	TGTGCCTGGAGTACAGGGGTGAACACTGAAGCTTTCTTT
-	16	TRBJ1-6	-	TRBV5-5	CASSLYLPRVDSPLHF	TGTGCCAGCAGCTTGTATTTGCCCAGGGTTGACTCACCCCTCCACTTT
TRBD1	15	TRBJ1-1	-	TRBV7-9	CASSLATGWNTEAFF	TGTGCCAGCAGCCTAGCGACAGGGTGGAACACTGAAGCTTTCTTT
-	12	TRBJ2-3	once	TRBV6-6	CASSPSTDTQYF	TGTGCCAGCAGTCCGAGCACAGATACGCAGTATTTT
TRBD1	14	TRBJ1-2	-	TRBV5-1	CASSRGQPSYGYTF	TGCGCCAGCAGCCGGGGACAGCCCTCCTATGGCTACACCTTC
-	16	TRBJ1-1	-	TRBV7-2	CASSLSAGEVNTEAFF	TGTGCCAGCAGCTTATCTGCTGGGGAGGTGAACACTGAAGCTTTCTTT
TRBD2	16	TRBJ2-3	once	TRBV7-3	CASSWTSGAAGDTQYF	TGTGCCAGCAGCTGGACTAGCGGGGCCGCAGGGGATACGCAGTATTTT
TRBD1	17	TRBJ2-6	-	TRBV6-1	CASSEGPTGTGANVLTF	TGTGCCAGCAGTGAAGGACCGACAGGGACCGGGGCCAACGTCCTGACTTTC
-	13	TRBJ2-7	-	TRBV19	CASSIGGSYEQYF	TGTGCCAGTAGTATAGGAGGCTCCTACGAGCAGTACTTC
-	10	TRBJ1-2	-	TRBV20-1	CSARDSGYTF	TGCAGTGCTAGAGATTCGGGCTACACCTTC
-	15	TRBJ1-2	-	TRBV4-2	CASSQESVGAGGYTF	TGTGCCAGCAGCCAAGAATCTGTGGGTGCGGGGGGCTACACCTTC
-	14	TRBJ2-4	-	TRBV13	CASRKSGTKNIQYF	TGTGCCAGCAGAAAAAGCGGAACCAAAAACATTCAGTACTTC
-	13	TRBJ2-1	-	TRBV29-1	CSVEQGSYNEQFF	TGCAGCGTTGAACAGGGGTCCTACAATGAGCAGTTCTTC
-	15	TRBJ1-4	-	TRBV9	CASSVEGGGREKLFF	TGTGCCAGCAGCGTAGAGGGCGGGGGCAGGGAAAAACTGTTTTTT
TRBD2	16	TRBJ2-3	-	TRBV6-1	CASSETSGGGTDTQYF	TGTGCCAGCAGTGAAACTAGCGGGGGGGGCACAGATACGCAGTATTTT
-	12	TRBJ2-7	once	TRBV27	CASSPLGVEQYF	TGTGCCAGCAGTCCCTTAGGGGTGGAGCAGTACTTC
TRBD2	17	TRBJ2-2	-	TRBV7-6	CASSVRSTGTRGGELFF	TGTGCCAGCAGCGTCAGATCAACCGGGACTAGGGGCGGGGAGCTGTTTTTT
-	14	TRBJ2-7	-	TRBV2	CASSDSSGVYEQYF	TGTGCCAGCAGTGACAGCTCGGGAGTCTACGAGCAGTACTTC
-	15	TRBJ2-7	-	TRBV5-6	CASSWEPAGDYEQYF	TGTGCCAGCAGCTGGGAGCCAGCGGGCGACTACGAGCAGTACTTC
-	15	TRBJ1-4	-	TRBV7-9	CASSLSTGTNEKLFF	TGTGCCAGCAGCTTATCCACAGGAACTAATGAAAAACTGTTTTTT
-	14	TRBJ2-7	-	TRBV7-9	CASSPPAGSNEQYF	TGTGCCAGCAGCCCCCCGGCGGGGAGTAACGAGCAGTACTTC
-	13	TRBJ2-7	-	TRBV5-5	CASSQGLLYEQYF	TGTGCCAGCAGCCAAGGACTATTGTACGAGCAGTACTTC